Listed here are 4 T cell receptor beta chains from one sample, sequenced in a study of human T cells and chemical hapten exposure. TCRdb itself ran the RACE reads through MiXCR, one entry per CDR3 protein. The data hold tens of thousands of distinct CDR3 sequences, with roughly 9.5% observed a single time. The time point here: patch test 3, about 24 weeks after DPC sensitization. Specified treatment: therapeutic diphenylcyclopropenone sensitization with weekly scalp DPC. The sample was whole blood, taken in connection with sensitization to the hapten diphenylcyclopropenone (DPC). The source of these receptors is a woman aged 40 to 50 with alopecia areata. Some clones in this sample may be carry-over from other donors' samples.

This chain links TRBV7-9 with TRBJ2-3; no firm D call. Germline assignment: CDR1 SEHNR and CDR2 FQNEAQ (reference sequence). This CDR3 comprises 16 residues. Trimming removed 5 bases from V and 0 bases from J, with 15 bases in between. DNA of the CDR3: TGTGCCAGCAGCCGGACGGCCGTAACTAGCACAGATACGCAGTATTTT. Protein sequence: CASSRTAVTSTDTQYF.

The chain combines TRBV7-2 with TRBJ2-1; D gene ambiguous. The CDR3 extends over 15 amino acids. CDR1 and CDR2 (germline): SGHTA, FQGNSA. V lost 6 bases, J lost 3 bases, and 15 bases lay in between. This CDR3 reads CASSHATQFYNEQFF. The CDR3 coding sequence is TGTGCCAGCAGTCACGCTACGCAGTTCTACAATGAGCAGTTCTTC.

This clonotype has just a few counts. The chain uses TRBV9 and TRBJ1-5; D is unclear. The CDR3 has 14 amino acids. V dropped 8 bases and J dropped 1 base, with 13 bases sitting between them. Germline CDR1 is SGDLS and CDR2 is YYNGEE. The CDR3 DNA reads as TGTGCCAGTTCCGCGGGTCCCAGCAATCAGCCCCAGCATTTT. This translates into CASSAGPSNQPQHF.

This clonotype was observed a few times. This chain uses TRBV27 with TRBJ1-2; TRBD1 aligns across 8 bases. There are 13 residues in the CDR3. V was pared by 4 bases and J by 4 bases, with 2 bases of the junction left unmatched. Germline V lookup: CDR1 MNHEY, CDR2 SMNVEV (reference sequence). CDR3 sequence: CASSSQGGYGYTF. In DNA, the CDR3 is TGTGCCAGCAGTTCACAGGGGGGCTATGGCTACACCTTC.